What follows are 7 T cell receptor beta chains derived from one specimen sequenced in a study of blood T cell repertoires in COVID-19. Method: immunoSEQ multiplex PCR; TCRdb's copy keeps in-frame clones and lacks some. Of about 440,000 clones listed, roughly 85% were seen once; the top ten hold under 2.5%. The sequencing sample was made of PBMCs or T cells enriched from blood (not recorded which). All receptors derive from a woman aged 18 to 35 with acute COVID-19.

The V and J genes are TRBV5-4 and TRBJ2-7, with D perhaps TRBD1 (6 bases). Germline V gene lookup returns CDR1 SGHNT and CDR2 YYREEE (reference sequence). V lost 7 bases, J lost 2 bases, and 16 bases lay in between. The CDR3 is 14 amino acids. The CDR3 DNA reads as TGTGCCAGCCGGGGTGACAGGAGACCCTACGAGCAGTACTTC. This gives the protein CASRGDRRPYEQYF. The complete variable domain, with remaining parts taken from reference TRBV5-4 and TRBJ2-7, reads ETGVTQSPTHLIKTRGQQVTLRCSSQSGHNTVSWYQQALGQGPQFIFQYYREEENGRGNFPPRFSGLQFPNYSSELNVNALELDDSALYLCASRGDRRPYEQYFGPGTRLTVT.

This chain links TRBV4-2 with TRBJ1-2; D ambiguous. Germline V gene lookup returns CDR1 LGHNA and CDR2 YNFKEQ. The CDR3 totals 11 residues. The V end lost 0 bases, the J end lost 8 bases, and 4 bases lay between the germline ends. The CDR3 region is CASSQEGGYTF. The CDR3 region has the DNA TGTGCCAGCAGCCAAGAGGGCGGCTACACCTTC.

The chain links TRBV6-2 or TRBV6-3 to TRBJ1-2; D is unclear. This CDR3 contains 15 residues. CDR1 is MNHEY, CDR2 SVGEGT, per germline. V was clipped by 6 bases and J by 3 bases, with 17 bases between them. The CDR3 DNA reads as TGTGCCAGCAGCTCCCCCCCCCGGGGAGACTATGGCTACACCTTC. This codes for CASSSPPRGDYGYTF.

This rearrangement joins TRBV15 to TRBJ1-2; 9 bases align to TRBD1. The junction had 10 bases not matched to a gene; V was cut back by 1 base and J by 10 bases. CDR3 length: 15 amino acids. The V gene's germline CDR1 is LNHNV and CDR2 YYDKDF (reference sequence). This chain's CDR3 is CATSRGGDRGFDYTF. The CDR3 nucleotides read TGTGCCACCAGCAGAGGCGGAGACAGGGGGTTTGACTACACCTTC.

CDR3 region: CASSGPTGGETQYF. The CDR3 DNA is TGCGCCAGCAGTGGGCCTACAGGGGGAGAGACCCAGTACTTC. The genes are TRBV10-2 and TRBJ2-5; the match to TRBD1 covers 8 bases. CDR1 is WSHSY, CDR2 SAAADI, per germline. The CDR3 contains 14 residues. Trimming cost V 4 bases and J 4 bases; bases outside gene matches: 5.

The J gene is TRBJ2-1, the V gene TRBV27; tentative D call: TRBD1 (6 bases). This CDR3 has 17 residues. The V gene's germline CDR1 is MNHEY and CDR2 SMNVEV (reference sequence). Trimming removed 5 bases from V and 4 bases from J, with 21 bases in between. The CDR3 reads CASSRSLQGTRYNEQFF. For the CDR3, the DNA is TGTGCCAGCAGTCGCTCCTTACAGGGTACGCGATACAATGAGCAGTTCTTC.

This clone was seen only once. The rearrangement links TRBV5-1 to TRBJ1-1; no reliable D call. Germline V CDR1 and CDR2: SGHRS, YFSETQ. This CDR3 has 15 amino acids. V lost 0 bases to trimming and J lost 4 bases, with 13 bases between them. The CDR3 DNA is TGCGCCAGCAGCTTGGGTCCTACCCTCGGCACTGAAGCTTTCTTT. As protein: CASSLGPTLGTEAFF. Full variable domain (outside the CDR3, taken from reference TRBV5-1 and TRBJ1-1): KAGVTQTPRYLIKTRGQQVTLSCSPISGHRSVSWYQQTPGQGLQFLFEYFSETQRNKGNFPGRFSGRQFSNSRSEMNVSTLELGDSALYLCASSLGPTLGTEAFFGQGTRLTVV.